This TCR beta chain came from a study of identical twins. After template switching added a universal primer site, the resulting cDNA carried unique molecular identifiers. TCRdb called the 5' RACE reads again in MiXCR, with one record for every CDR3 protein. The table lists some 710,000 distinct CDR3 sequences, 6% to 6.5% of them singletons. General study results and limits: Researchers reported weaker excess twin sharing in beta out-of-frame sequences. Because invariant MAIT and iNKT cells could be present, zero-insertion analyses could be partly confounded. Twin-shared out-of-frame alpha sequences showed excess low generation probability.

On this clonotype itself: The antigen is undetermined.

V dropped 6 bases and J dropped 4; count of bases not matched to a gene: 11. CDR3 length equals 16 residues. The sequenced sample was naive T cells sorted from blood. The clonotype was recovered from a man aged 18-30 years in good health. V gene TRBV12-3 or TRBV12-4 combines with J gene TRBJ2-3; 9 positions match TRBD2. This chain's CDR3 is CASSQPLAGVPDTQYF. For the CDR3, the DNA is TGTGCCAGCAGCCAACCCTTAGCGGGAGTCCCAGATACGCAGTATTTT.